The sequence of this TCR beta chain was determined in a study of control samples from healthy donors and cancer patients. The CDR3 is made up of 16 amino acids. CDR1 is KGHDR and CDR2 is SFDVKD in the germline V gene. Trimming took 4 bases from V and 0 from J; bases not matched to a gene: 6. The repertoire was sequenced with immunoSEQ multiplex PCR; TCRdb's copy has only in-frame clones and lacks some. The sample has 70,000 to 100,000 clones, approximately 90% seen once. This TCR was recovered from a woman in her sixties or seventies with head and neck cancer. The chain combines TRBV24-1 with TRBJ2-3; 7 nucleotides align to TRBD2. The sequenced sample consisted of PBMCs. The CDR3 DNA reads TGTGCCACCAGTGACTTTAGCGGGTCTAGCACAGATACGCAGTATTTT. This sequence encodes CATSDFSGSSTDTQYF.